This paragraph covers one TCR beta chain sequence. What it recognizes is unknown. The data originate from a study of CD8 T cells in Susac syndrome. Reverse transcription used about 0.5 to 1 ug RNA and random hexamers. Amplification of TCR beta CDR3 spanned 54 Vbeta and 13 Jbeta via immunoSEQ multiplex PCR. Using its own MiXCR run on the immunoSEQ multiplex PCR reads, TCRdb lists one record per CDR3 protein. The sample consists of 150,000 or so distinct CDR3 sequences, 85% to 95% of them appearing once. TEMRA cells were FACS-enriched, with CD8+ and CD4+ T cells isolated negatively. Whole-study findings and limits: CD4+ repertoires of Susac syndrome patients lacked detectable clonal expansion. The study conceded that its TCR sequencing and HLA analysis involved relatively few individuals.

The source material was CD4+ T cells from PBMCs. The sequence derives from a human donor with Susac syndrome.

The CDR3 protein is CASSPNPGTGVEKLFF. The CDR3 DNA follows: TGTGCCAGCAGCCCTAACCCCGGGACAGGGGTTGAAAAACTGTTTTTT. J is TRBJ1-4 and V is TRBV3-1; 10 positions agree with TRBD1. The ends lost 4 bases at V and 7 bases at J; junction bases unmatched: 9. Germline CDR1 LGHDT, CDR2 YNNKEL (reference sequence). This CDR3 region has 16 residues.